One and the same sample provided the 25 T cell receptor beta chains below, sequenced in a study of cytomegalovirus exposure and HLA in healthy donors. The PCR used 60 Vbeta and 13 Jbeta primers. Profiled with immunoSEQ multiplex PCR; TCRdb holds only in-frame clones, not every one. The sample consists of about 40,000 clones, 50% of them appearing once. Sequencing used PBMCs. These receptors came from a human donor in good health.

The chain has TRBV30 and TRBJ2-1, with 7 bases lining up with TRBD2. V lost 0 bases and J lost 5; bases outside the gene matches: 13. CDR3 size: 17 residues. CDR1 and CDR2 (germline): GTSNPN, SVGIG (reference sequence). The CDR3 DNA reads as TGTGCCTGGAGTGTGCGACTAGCCCTCCGAAACCACAATGAGCAGTTCTTC. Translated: CAWSVRLALRNHNEQFF.

In DNA form, the CDR3 reads TGTGCCAGTAGTACTCGGACAGGGGGCACAGATACGCAGTATTTT. Its translation: CASSTRTGGTDTQYF. V usage is TRBV19 and J usage is TRBJ2-3; 9 bases are a match to TRBD1. With 4 bases clipped from V and 1 base from J, the junction kept 3 bases outside the gene matches. Germline V gene sequence: CDR1 LNHDA, CDR2 SQIVND (reference sequence). The length of the CDR3 is 15 residues.

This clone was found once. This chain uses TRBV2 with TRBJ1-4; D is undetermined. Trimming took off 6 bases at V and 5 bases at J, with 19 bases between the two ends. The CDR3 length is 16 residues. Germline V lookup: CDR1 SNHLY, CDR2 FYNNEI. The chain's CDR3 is CASSFGVGRRNEKLFF. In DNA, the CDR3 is TGTGCCAGCAGCTTCGGGGTCGGACGGAGGAATGAAAAACTGTTTTTT. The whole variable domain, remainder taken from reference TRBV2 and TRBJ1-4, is EPEVTQTPSHQVTQMGQEVILRCVPISNHLYFYWYRQILGQKVEFLVSFYNNEISEKSEIFDDQFSVERPDGSNFTLKIRSTKLEDSAMYFCASSFGVGRRNEKLFFGSGTQLSVL.

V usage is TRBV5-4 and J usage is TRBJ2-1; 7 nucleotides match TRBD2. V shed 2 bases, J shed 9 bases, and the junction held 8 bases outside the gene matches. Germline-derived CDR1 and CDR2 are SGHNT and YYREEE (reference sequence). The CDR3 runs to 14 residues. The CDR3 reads CASSLGRGSGEQFF. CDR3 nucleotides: TGTGCCAGCAGCTTAGGGCGCGGGAGTGGTGAGCAGTTCTTC.

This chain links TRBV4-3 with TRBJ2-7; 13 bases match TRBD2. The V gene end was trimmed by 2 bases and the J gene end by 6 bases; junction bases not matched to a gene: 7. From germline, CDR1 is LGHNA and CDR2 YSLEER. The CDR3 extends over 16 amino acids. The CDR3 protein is CASSQSLAGGPFEQYF. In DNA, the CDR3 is TGCGCCAGCAGCCAATCACTAGCGGGAGGGCCATTCGAGCAGTACTTC.

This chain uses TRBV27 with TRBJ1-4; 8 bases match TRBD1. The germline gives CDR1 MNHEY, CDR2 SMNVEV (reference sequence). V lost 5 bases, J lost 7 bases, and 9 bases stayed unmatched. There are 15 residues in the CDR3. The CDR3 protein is CASSPQQGVGEKLFF. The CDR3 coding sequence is TGTGCCAGCAGTCCCCAACAGGGGGTTGGTGAAAAACTGTTTTTT.

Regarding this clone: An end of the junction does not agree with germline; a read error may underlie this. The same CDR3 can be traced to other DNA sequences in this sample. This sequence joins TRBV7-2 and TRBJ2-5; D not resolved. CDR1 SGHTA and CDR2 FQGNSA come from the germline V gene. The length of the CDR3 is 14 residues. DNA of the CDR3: TGTGCTAGCAGCACCTACAGCACGCAAGAGACCCAGTACTTC. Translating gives CASSTYSTQETQYF.

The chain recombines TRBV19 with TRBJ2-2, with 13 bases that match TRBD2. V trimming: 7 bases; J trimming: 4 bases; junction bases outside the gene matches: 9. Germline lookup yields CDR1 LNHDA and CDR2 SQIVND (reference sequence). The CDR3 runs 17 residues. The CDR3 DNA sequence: TGTGCCAGTAAATCACTAGCGGGAGGGCCGGTCACCGGGGAGCTGTTTTTT. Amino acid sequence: CASKSLAGGPVTGELFF.

The CDR3: CASSLHTSGNTIYF. CDR3 sequence (DNA): TGTGCCAGCAGCCTTCACACCTCTGGAAACACCATATATTTT. The chain is built from TRBV7-6 and TRBJ1-3; D is unresolved. The CDR3 has 14 residues. The germline CDR1 and CDR2 sequences are SGHVS and FNYEAQ. Trimming took off 5 bases at V and 0 bases at J, with 8 bases between the two ends.

CDR3 DNA sequence: TGTGCCAGCAGCGCTACAGGGGGCGACTACAATGAGCAGTTCTTC. This translates into CASSATGGDYNEQFF. The rearrangement joins TRBV9 to TRBJ2-1; TRBD1 aligns across 9 bases. Per germline, CDR1 SGDLS and CDR2 YYNGEE. The CDR3 is 15 residues long. The junction had 4 bases not matched to a gene; V was cut back by 3 bases and J by 3 bases.

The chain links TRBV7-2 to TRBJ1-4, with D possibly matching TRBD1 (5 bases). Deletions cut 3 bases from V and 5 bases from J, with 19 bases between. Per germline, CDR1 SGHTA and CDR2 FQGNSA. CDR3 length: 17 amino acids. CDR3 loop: CASSFRGGSALNEKLFF. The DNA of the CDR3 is TGTGCCAGCAGCTTTCGCGGGGGTTCGGCACTAAATGAAAAACTGTTTTTT.

CDR3 residues: CASSGTSGVSYEQYF. In DNA form, the CDR3 reads TGTGCCAGCAGTGGGACTAGCGGGGTCTCCTACGAGCAGTACTTC. The V and J genes are TRBV6-1 and TRBJ2-5, with 12 positions matching TRBD2. The closer fit of TRBJ2-7 to the DNA end suggests the J call may be wrong. This CDR3 spans 15 amino acids. In germline, CDR1 is MNHNS, CDR2 SASEGT.

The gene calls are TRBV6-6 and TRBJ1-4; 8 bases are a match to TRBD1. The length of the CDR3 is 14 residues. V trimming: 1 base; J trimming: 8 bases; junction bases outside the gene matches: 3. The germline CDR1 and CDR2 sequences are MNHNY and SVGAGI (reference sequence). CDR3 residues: CASSYLTGDEKLFF. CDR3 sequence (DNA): TGTGCCAGCAGTTACTTGACAGGGGACGAAAAACTGTTTTTT.

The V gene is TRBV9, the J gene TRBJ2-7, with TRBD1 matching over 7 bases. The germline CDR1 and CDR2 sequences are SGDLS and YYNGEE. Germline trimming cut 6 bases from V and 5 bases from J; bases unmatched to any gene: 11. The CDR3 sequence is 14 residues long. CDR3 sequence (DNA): TGTGCCAGCACCGCAGGGGGTTGGGGCGACGAGCAGTACTTC. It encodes CASTAGGWGDEQYF. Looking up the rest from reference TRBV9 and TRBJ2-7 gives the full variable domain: DSGVTQTPKHLITATGQRVTLRCSPRSGDLSVYWYQQSLDQGLQFLIQYYNGEERAKGNILERFSAQQFPDLHSELNLSSLELGDSALYFCASTAGGWGDEQYFGPGTRLTVT.

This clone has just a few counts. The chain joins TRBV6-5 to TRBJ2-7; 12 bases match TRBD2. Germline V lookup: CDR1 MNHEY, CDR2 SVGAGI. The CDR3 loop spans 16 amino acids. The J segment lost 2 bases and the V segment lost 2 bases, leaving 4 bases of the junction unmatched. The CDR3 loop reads CASSYRLAGGTYEQYF. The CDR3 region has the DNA TGTGCCAGCAGTTACCGGCTAGCGGGAGGGACCTACGAGCAGTACTTC.

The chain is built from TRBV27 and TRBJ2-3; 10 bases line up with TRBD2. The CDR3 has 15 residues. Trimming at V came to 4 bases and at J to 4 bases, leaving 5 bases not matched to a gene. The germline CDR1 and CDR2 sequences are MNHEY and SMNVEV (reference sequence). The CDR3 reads CASSSSSGGPDTQYF. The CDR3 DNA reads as TGTGCCAGCAGTTCCTCTAGCGGGGGTCCAGATACGCAGTATTTT.

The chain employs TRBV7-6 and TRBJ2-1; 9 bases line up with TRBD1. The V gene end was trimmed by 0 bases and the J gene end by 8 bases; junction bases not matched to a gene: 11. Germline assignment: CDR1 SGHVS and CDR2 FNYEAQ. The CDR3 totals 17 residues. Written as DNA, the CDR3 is TGTGCCAGCAGCTTAGCACGCCGGACAGGGGCGGCGGATGAGCAGTTCTTC. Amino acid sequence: CASSLARRTGAADEQFF.

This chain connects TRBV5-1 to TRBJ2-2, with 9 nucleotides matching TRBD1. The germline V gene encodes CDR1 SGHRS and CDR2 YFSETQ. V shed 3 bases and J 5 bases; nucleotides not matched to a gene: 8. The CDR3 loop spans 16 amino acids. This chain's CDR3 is CASSSTPTGGTGELFF. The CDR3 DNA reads TGCGCCAGCAGCTCCACGCCGACAGGGGGTACCGGGGAGCTGTTTTTT.

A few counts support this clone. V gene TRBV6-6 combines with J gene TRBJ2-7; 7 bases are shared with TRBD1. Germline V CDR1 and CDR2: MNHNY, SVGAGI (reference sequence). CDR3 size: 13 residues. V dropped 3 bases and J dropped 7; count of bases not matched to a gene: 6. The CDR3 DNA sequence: TGTGCCAGCAGTTATGACAGGGCAAGGGAGCAGTACTTC. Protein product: CASSYDRAREQYF.

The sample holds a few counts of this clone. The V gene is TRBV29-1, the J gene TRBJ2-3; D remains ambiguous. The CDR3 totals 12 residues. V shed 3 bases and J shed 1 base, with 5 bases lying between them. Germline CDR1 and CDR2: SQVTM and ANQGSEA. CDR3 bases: TGCAGCGTTGACCCCGGCACAGATACGCAGTATTTT. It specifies CSVDPGTDTQYF.

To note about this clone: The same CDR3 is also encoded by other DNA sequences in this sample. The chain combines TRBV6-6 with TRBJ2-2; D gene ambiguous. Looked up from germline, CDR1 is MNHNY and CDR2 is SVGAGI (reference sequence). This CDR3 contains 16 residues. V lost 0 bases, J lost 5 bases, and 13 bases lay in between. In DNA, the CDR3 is TGTGCCAGCAGTTACTCCCTGCTGACCGGGACCGGGGAGCTGTTTTTT. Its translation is CASSYSLLTGTGELFF.

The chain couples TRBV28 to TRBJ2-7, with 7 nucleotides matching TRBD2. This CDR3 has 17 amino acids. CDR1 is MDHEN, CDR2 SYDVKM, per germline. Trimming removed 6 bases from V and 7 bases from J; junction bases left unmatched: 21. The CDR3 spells CASSELWRDAGVHEQYF. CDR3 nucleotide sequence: TGTGCCAGCAGCGAGCTGTGGAGGGACGCGGGGGTGCATGAGCAGTACTTC.

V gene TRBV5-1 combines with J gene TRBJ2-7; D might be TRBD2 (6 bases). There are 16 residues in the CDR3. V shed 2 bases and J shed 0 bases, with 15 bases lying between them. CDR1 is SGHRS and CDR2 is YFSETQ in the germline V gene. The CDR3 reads CASSLTGTPYSYEQYF. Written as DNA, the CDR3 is TGCGCCAGCAGCTTAACCGGGACTCCCTACTCCTACGAGCAGTACTTC.

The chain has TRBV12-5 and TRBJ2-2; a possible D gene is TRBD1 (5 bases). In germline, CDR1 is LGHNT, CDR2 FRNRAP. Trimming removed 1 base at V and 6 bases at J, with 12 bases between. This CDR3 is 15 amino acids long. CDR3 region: CASGLGRVSPGELFF. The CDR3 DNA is TGTGCTAGTGGTTTGGGCAGGGTCTCCCCCGGGGAGCTGTTTTTT.

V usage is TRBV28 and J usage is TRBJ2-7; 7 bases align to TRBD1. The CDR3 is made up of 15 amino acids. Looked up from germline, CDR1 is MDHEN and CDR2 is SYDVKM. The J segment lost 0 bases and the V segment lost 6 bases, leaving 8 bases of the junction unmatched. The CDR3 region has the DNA TGTGCCAGCAGCCTACCGGGACAGCCCTCCTACGAGCAGTACTTC. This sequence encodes CASSLPGQPSYEQYF.